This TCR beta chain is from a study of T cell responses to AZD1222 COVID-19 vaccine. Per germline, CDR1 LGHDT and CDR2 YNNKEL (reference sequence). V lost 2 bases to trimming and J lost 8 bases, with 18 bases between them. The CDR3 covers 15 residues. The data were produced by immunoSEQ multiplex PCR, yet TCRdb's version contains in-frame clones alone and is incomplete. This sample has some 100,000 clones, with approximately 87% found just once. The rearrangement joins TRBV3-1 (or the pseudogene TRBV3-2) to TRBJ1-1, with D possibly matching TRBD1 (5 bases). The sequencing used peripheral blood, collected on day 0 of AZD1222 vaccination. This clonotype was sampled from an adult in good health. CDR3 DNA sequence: TGTGCCAGCAGCCAAAGAGTGGGGGGAGGTTCCGAAGCTTTCTTT. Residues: CASSQRVGGGSEAFF.